This passage covers 8 T cell receptor beta chains from one sample sequenced in a study of T cell changes during pregnancy in multiple sclerosis. Libraries were prepared by immunoSEQ multiplex PCR; TCRdb keeps only in-frame clonotypes and omits some of them. The sample includes more than 55,000 clones, 90% to 95% of them seen just once. Sequencing was performed on peripheral blood, taken in the second trimester of pregnancy. The source is a female donor with multiple sclerosis, enrolled in a pregnancy study.

This rearrangement joins TRBV25-1 to TRBJ2-5; 9 bases are shared with TRBD1. The germline V gene has CDR1 MGHDK and CDR2 SYGVNS. V shed 3 bases, J shed 3 bases, and the junction held 8 bases outside the gene matches. The CDR3 has 16 residues. DNA for the CDR3: TGTGCCAGCAGTGATACAGACAGGGGGATTGAAGAGACCCAGTACTTC. This translates into CASSDTDRGIEETQYF.

This clone was observed a single time. This sequence joins TRBV6-6 and TRBJ1-2; the match to TRBD1 covers 10 bases. Germline V gene data show CDR1 as MNHNY and CDR2 as SVGAGI (reference sequence). The CDR3 spans 15 residues. The ends lost 4 bases at V and 4 bases at J; junction bases unmatched: 6. The CDR3 nucleotides are TGTGCCAGCAGTTTGGGGGGGACAGGGGTCTATGGCTACACCTTC. Translated: CASSLGGTGVYGYTF.

The V gene is TRBV28, the J gene TRBJ1-5; 7 bases are shared with TRBD1. The J segment lost 0 bases and the V segment lost 6 bases, leaving 8 bases of the junction unmatched. The CDR3 is 16 residues long. Germline CDR1 is MDHEN and CDR2 is SYDVKM. The CDR3 DNA is TGTGCCAGCAGCCGGGACAGTCGACCTAGCAATCAGCCCCAGCATTTT. It encodes CASSRDSRPSNQPQHF. Complete variable domain (other parts from reference TRBV28 and TRBJ1-5): DVKVTQSSRYLVKRTGEKVFLECVQDMDHENMFWYRQDPGLGLRLIYFSYDVKMKEKGDIPEGYSVSREKKERFSLILESASTNQTSMYLCASSRDSRPSNQPQHFGDGTRLSIL.

The gene calls are TRBV6-4 and TRBJ2-1, with 10 bases fitting TRBD2. CDR1 is MRHNA, CDR2 SNTAGT, per germline. There are 15 residues in the CDR3. After removal of 6 bases from V and 6 bases from J, the junction contained 8 bases not matched to a gene. This CDR3 is CASSKASGSGNEQFF. DNA for the CDR3: TGTGCCAGCAGCAAGGCTAGCGGGAGCGGCAATGAGCAGTTCTTC.

At least ten counts were recorded for this clone. V usage is TRBV7-2 and J usage is TRBJ1-2; perhaps TRBD1 as D (5 bases). Germline V gene lookup returns CDR1 SGHTA and CDR2 FQGNSA. Deletions cut 6 bases from V and 6 bases from J, with 11 bases between. This CDR3 region has 12 residues. The CDR3 DNA reads TGTGCCAGCAGGTTGGACATCCATGGCTACACCTTC. This encodes CASRLDIHGYTF.

The chain uses TRBV18 and TRBJ2-1; D remains ambiguous. The CDR3 spans 12 residues. Germline CDR1 reads KGHSH; CDR2 reads LQKENI. Trimming cost V 2 bases and J 13 bases, with 12 bases left between them. CDR3 nucleotides: TGTGCCAGCTCACCAAAACCCCAGGAACAGTTCTTC. Translating gives CASSPKPQEQFF.

This clone was seen once. This chain connects TRBV2 to TRBJ2-2, with D maybe TRBD1 (5 bases). CDR1 and CDR2 (germline): SNHLY, FYNNEI. V lost 2 bases and J 6 bases, leaving 10 bases between the germline ends. CDR3 size: 14 residues. CDR3 region: CASSENRQPGELFF. CDR3 nucleotides: TGTGCCAGCAGTGAAAACCGACAGCCCGGGGAGCTGTTTTTT.

The chain recombines TRBV6-1 with TRBJ2-7; 9 positions match TRBD2. The V gene's germline CDR1 is MNHNS and CDR2 SASEGT. The CDR3 has 15 amino acids. The J segment lost 7 bases and the V segment lost 2 bases, leaving 9 bases of the junction unmatched. The CDR3 region has the DNA TGTGCCAGCAGTGAATTAGGTAGCGGGGGCCTTGAGCAGTACTTC. Its translation: CASSELGSGGLEQYF.